This passage covers 29 T cell receptor beta chains from one sample sequenced in a study of early T cells in non-severe SARS-CoV-2 infection. TCRdb itself ran the 5' RACE reads through MiXCR, one entry per CDR3 protein. The sample records tens of thousands of distinct CDR3 sequences, roughly 13% being singletons. Sample: whole blood. All receptors come from an adult who was a healthcare worker with PCR-confirmed SARS-CoV-2 infection or an uninfected control (not recorded which).

This clonotype has just a few counts. The chain employs TRBV12-3 or TRBV12-4 and TRBJ2-3; 7 bases are shared with TRBD2. V shed 6 bases, J shed 2 bases, and the junction held 14 bases outside the gene matches. The CDR3 length is 17 residues. The CDR3: CASSRTPSGLSTDTQYF. The CDR3 DNA follows: TGTGCCAGCAGCCGGACCCCTTCGGGACTATCCACAGATACGCAGTATTTT.

The J gene is TRBJ1-2, the V gene TRBV5-1; 7 positions match TRBD1. Per the germline V gene, CDR1 is SGHRS and CDR2 is YFSETQ. V lost 2 bases, J lost 3 bases, and 4 bases stayed unmatched. The CDR3 consists of 14 residues. This CDR3 is CASSFTGDYYGYTF. The CDR3 bases are TGCGCCAGCAGCTTCACAGGGGATTACTATGGCTACACCTTC.

This clonotype was detected many times. This chain links TRBV9 with TRBJ1-3; D is undetermined. Germline V gene data show CDR1 as SGDLS and CDR2 as YYNGEE. V was shortened by 4 bases and J by 0 bases, with 14 bases between the two germline ends. The CDR3 is made up of 16 amino acids. The DNA for the CDR3 is TGTGCCAGCAGCCGATTGGCCGTACTCTCTGGAAACACCATATATTTT. The encoded protein is CASSRLAVLSGNTIYF.

This clonotype was observed many times. This chain links TRBV29-1 with TRBJ2-1, with 11 nucleotides matching TRBD2. This CDR3 is built from 14 residues. Germline V gene lookup returns CDR1 SQVTM and CDR2 ANQGSEA. Germline trimming cut 3 bases from V and 9 bases from J; bases unmatched to any gene: 7. The CDR3 protein is CSVEPSGRFGEQFF. The CDR3 DNA follows: TGCAGCGTTGAGCCTAGCGGGAGGTTTGGTGAGCAGTTCTTC.

This clonotype was counted ten times or more. The chain carries TRBV7-2 and TRBJ2-6; D is ambiguous. The germline V gene has CDR1 SGHTA and CDR2 FQGNSA. The V end lost 1 base, the J end lost 0 bases, and 10 bases lay between the germline ends. This CDR3 has 17 amino acids. The CDR3 nucleotides are TGTGCCAGCAGCTTAGAGTTCGTAATCTCTGGGGCCAACGTCCTGACTTTC. This encodes CASSLEFVISGANVLTF.

Many counts were recorded for this clonotype. V and J are TRBV29-1 and TRBJ2-5; 9 bases line up with TRBD1. CDR1 and CDR2 (germline): SQVTM, ANQGSEA. V shed 7 bases and J 5 bases; nucleotides not matched to a gene: 8. This CDR3 is 13 amino acids long. The CDR3 nucleotides read TGCAGCGCGGGACAGGGTCGGAGGGAGACCCAGTACTTC. Translation gives CSAGQGRRETQYF. The full variable domain, its missing parts supplied by reference TRBV29-1 and TRBJ2-5, is SAVISQKPSRDICQRGTSLTIQCQVDSQVTMMFWYRQQPGQSLTLIATANQGSEATYESGFVIDKFPISRPNLTFSTLTVSNMSPEDSSIYLCSAGQGRRETQYFGPGTRLLVL.

This clonotype was detected only a few times. The chain couples TRBV29-1 to TRBJ2-1, with TRBD1 matching over 10 bases. Germline CDR1 SQVTM, CDR2 ANQGSEA. The J segment lost 7 bases and the V segment lost 5 bases, leaving 8 bases of the junction unmatched. This CDR3 spans 14 amino acids. CDR3 protein: CSVTDRGQYNEQFF. DNA for the CDR3: TGCAGCGTTACTGACAGGGGGCAGTATAATGAGCAGTTCTTC.

At least ten counts were recorded for this clonotype. The chain has TRBV5-1 and TRBJ2-3; 7 positions agree with TRBD2. V lost 6 bases and J lost 0; bases outside the gene matches: 7. CDR1 and CDR2 (germline): SGHRS, YFSETQ. The CDR3 has 15 residues. CDR3 nucleotides: TGCGCCAGCACCCGCGGGGGACCAAGCACAGATACGCAGTATTTT. Encoded protein: CASTRGGPSTDTQYF.

This clonotype has at least ten counts. The chain employs TRBV10-3 and TRBJ2-3; no reliable D call. V lost 8 bases and J lost 0, with 12 bases in between. Germline values: CDR1 ENHRY, CDR2 SYGVKD. The CDR3 loop spans 14 amino acids. CDR3 loop: CAIRPGTSTDTQYF. DNA for the CDR3: TGTGCCATCCGACCGGGTACTAGCACAGATACGCAGTATTTT.

The sample holds a few counts of this clonotype. The rearrangement joins TRBV4-1 to TRBJ1-1; TRBD1 matches at 7 bases. Germline V gene sequence: CDR1 MGHRA, CDR2 YSYEKL. The CDR3 totals 15 residues. V shed 3 bases and J 8 bases; nucleotides not matched to a gene: 12. CDR3 bases: TGCGCCAGCAGCCAGGCGGGGGACAGACAAATCGAAGCTTTCTTT. Translated, it gives CASSQAGDRQIEAFF.

The CDR3 nucleotides are TGTGCCAGCAGCCCTCCGGGCTCCTACGAGCAGTACTTC. Translating gives CASSPPGSYEQYF. The chain carries TRBV5-4 and TRBJ2-7, with D hard to call. This CDR3 has 13 amino acids. Trimming took off 4 bases at V and 0 bases at J, with 8 bases between the two ends. CDR1 and CDR2 from the germline V gene are SGHNT and YYREEE (reference sequence).

This clonotype has a handful of counts. This chain links TRBV29-1 with TRBJ2-7, with TRBD1 identical over 9 bases. Per germline, CDR1 SQVTM and CDR2 ANQGSEA. Trimming at V came to 3 bases and at J to 5 bases, leaving 8 bases not matched to a gene. The CDR3 totals 14 residues. The CDR3 loop is CSVERDRASHEQYF. The CDR3 DNA is TGCAGCGTTGAGAGGGACAGGGCGAGCCACGAGCAGTACTTC.

The V call is TRBV29-1, the J call TRBJ2-5; TRBD2 might be the D (5 bases). The CDR3 extends over 11 amino acids. Trimming took 1 base from V and 6 from J, leaving 6 bases between them. Germline lookup yields CDR1 SQVTM and CDR2 ANQGSEA. DNA of the CDR3: TGCAGCGTTGAAGGACTAAAGACCCAGTACTTC. Its protein is CSVEGLKTQYF.

This clonotype was detected ten times or more. This sequence joins TRBV16 and TRBJ1-2; TRBD1 matches 10 bases. The V and J ends lost 3 bases and 6 bases, in that order; junction bases with no gene match: 7. Germline lookup yields CDR1 KGHSY and CDR2 FQNENV. The CDR3 loop spans 15 amino acids. The CDR3 region has the DNA TGTGCCAGCAGCCAGAGGACAGGGGGAAAGGATGGCTACACCTTC. Amino acid sequence: CASSQRTGGKDGYTF. Full variable domain (outside the CDR3, taken from reference TRBV16 and TRBJ1-2): GEEVAQTPKHLVRGEGQKAKLYCAPIKGHSYVFWYQQVLKNEFKFLISFQNENVFDETGMPKERFSAKCLPNSPCSLEIQATKLEDSAVYFCASSQRTGGKDGYTFGSGTRLTVV.

This clonotype was seen ten or more times. This sequence joins TRBV10-3 and TRBJ1-5; tentatively, D is TRBD1 (6 bases). The V end lost 2 bases, the J end lost 4 bases, and 12 bases lay between the germline ends. CDR1 is ENHRY, CDR2 SYGVKD, per germline. This CDR3 region has 15 residues. CDR3 residues: CAISEDTGINQPQHF. CDR3 DNA: TGTGCCATCAGTGAGGACACAGGGATAAATCAGCCCCAGCATTTT.

The chain joins TRBV5-5 to TRBJ2-7, with 9 bases fitting TRBD2. V lost 4 bases to trimming and J lost 0 bases; unmatched junction nucleotides: 5. This CDR3 spans 15 amino acids. Germline V CDR1 and CDR2: SGHKS, YYEKEE (reference sequence). CDR3 in amino acids: CASSSSGRISYEQYF. The CDR3 DNA sequence: TGTGCCAGCAGCAGTAGCGGGAGAATCTCCTACGAGCAGTACTTC.

This clonotype was picked up many times. The J gene is TRBJ2-7, the V gene TRBV6-6; the match to TRBD2 covers 10 bases. The CDR3 contains 15 residues. The J segment lost 6 bases and the V segment lost 6 bases, leaving 11 bases of the junction unmatched. In germline, CDR1 is MNHNY, CDR2 SVGAGI (reference sequence). The CDR3 nucleotides are TGTGCCAGCAGACCCCTAGCGGGAGATCGCCGCGAGCAGTACTTC. Protein: CASRPLAGDRREQYF.

This clonotype was seen repeatedly, ten times or more. V is TRBV18 and J is TRBJ1-1; 7 bases match TRBD1. This CDR3 spans 12 amino acids. Germline V gene lookup returns CDR1 KGHSH and CDR2 LQKENI. V shed 3 bases and J 8 bases; nucleotides not matched to a gene: 3. The CDR3, as DNA: TGTGCCAGCTCACCGACAGGGAGAGAAGCTTTCTTT. It codes for CASSPTGREAFF.

V gene TRBV13 combines with J gene TRBJ2-5, with D perhaps TRBD2 (6 bases). The V end was cut by 5 bases, the J end by 5 bases, with 18 bases between. This CDR3 comprises 15 residues. Germline CDR1 and CDR2: PRHDT and FYEKMQ (reference sequence). CDR3 in amino acids: CASSPRDPGGETQYF. CDR3 sequence (DNA): TGTGCCAGCAGCCCCCGGGACCCAGGAGGGGAGACCCAGTACTTC.

By share of the sample, this clonotype is medium-sized. The chain links TRBV11-2 to TRBJ2-1; possibly TRBD1 for D (6 bases). Deletions cut 0 bases from V and 7 bases from J, with 10 bases between. This CDR3 has 14 amino acids. CDR1 is SGHAT and CDR2 is FQNNGV in the germline V gene. CDR3 loop: CASSLERGTNEQFF. CDR3 coding DNA: TGTGCCAGCAGCTTAGAAAGGGGGACAAATGAGCAGTTCTTC.

This clonotype came up a few times. The chain couples TRBV5-4 to TRBJ1-1; perhaps TRBD1 as D (5 bases). V was shortened by 1 base and J by 3 bases, with 13 bases between the two germline ends. The CDR3 length is 15 residues. Germline values: CDR1 SGHNT, CDR2 YYREEE (reference sequence). DNA for the CDR3: TGTGCCAGCAGCTTGTTCAATACGGGGGACACTGAAGCTTTCTTT. Encoded protein: CASSLFNTGDTEAFF.

This clonotype was observed a few times. The chain joins TRBV5-1 to TRBJ1-3; D gene ambiguous. Trimming left V 4 bases short and J 4 bases short, with 15 bases between. CDR1 is SGHRS, CDR2 YFSETQ, per germline. The CDR3 length is 15 residues. The CDR3 sequence: CASSLDTASGNTIYF. As DNA, the CDR3 is TGCGCCAGCAGCCTTGATACAGCCTCAGGAAACACCATATATTTT.

This clonotype was seen repeatedly, ten times or more. The chain carries TRBV5-1 and TRBJ2-7, with TRBD1 identical over 10 bases. The CDR3 is 15 amino acids. The V gene end was trimmed by 4 bases and the J gene end by 0 bases; junction bases not matched to a gene: 4. CDR1 and CDR2 (germline): SGHRS, YFSETQ. CDR3 loop: CASSAGTGVSYEQYF. The CDR3 DNA reads TGCGCCAGCAGCGCCGGGACAGGGGTCTCCTACGAGCAGTACTTC. Drawing the rest from reference TRBV5-1 and TRBJ2-7, the complete variable domain is KAGVTQTPRYLIKTRGQQVTLSCSPISGHRSVSWYQQTPGQGLQFLFEYFSETQRNKGNFPGRFSGRQFSNSRSEMNVSTLELGDSALYLCASSAGTGVSYEQYFGPGTRLTVT.

This chain links TRBV10-2 with TRBJ2-1; D remains unclear. The CDR3 runs to 10 residues. The V gene lost 8 bases and the J gene lost 11 bases, with 10 bases spanning the gap. Germline V lookup: CDR1 WSHSY, CDR2 SAAADI. In nucleotides, the CDR3 is TGCGCCAGCTCCTACAGTAAGCAGTTCTTC. Amino acids: CASSYSKQFF.

The chain combines TRBV11-2 with TRBJ1-5; TRBD1 agrees at 9 bases. With 5 bases clipped from V and 9 bases from J, the junction kept 8 bases outside the gene matches. Germline CDR1 and CDR2: SGHAT and FQNNGV. The CDR3 has 14 residues. The CDR3 sequence: CASSPIGTGRPQHF. The CDR3 DNA reads TGTGCCAGCAGCCCTATCGGGACAGGGCGGCCCCAGCATTTT.

V usage is TRBV2 and J usage is TRBJ2-5, with 8 bases lining up with TRBD1. The CDR3 covers 15 residues. The ends lost 4 bases at V and 6 bases at J; junction bases unmatched: 10. From germline, CDR1 is SNHLY and CDR2 FYNNEI. CDR3 bases: TGTGCCAGCAGTGCCCCGAGACAGGGGCCCAAGACCCAGTACTTC. This encodes CASSAPRQGPKTQYF.

This clonotype was counted many times. The chain recombines TRBV7-9 with TRBJ2-1; D unresolved. Germline V gene data show CDR1 as SEHNR and CDR2 as FQNEAQ (reference sequence). The CDR3 loop spans 14 amino acids. V lost 6 bases and J lost 7, with 16 bases in between. The CDR3 sequence is CASSESGRGNEQFF. The CDR3 region has the DNA TGTGCCAGCAGTGAGTCCGGACGTGGGAATGAGCAGTTCTTC.

This clonotype was observed a few times. J is TRBJ2-1 and V is TRBV7-2; D is possibly TRBD1 or TRBD2 (6 bases each). The CDR3 runs 12 residues. V lost 3 bases and J lost 10, with 10 bases in between. Germline CDR1 reads SGHTA; CDR2 reads FQGNSA. As DNA, the CDR3 is TGTGCCAGCAGCTTTAGGGGGGCAGAGCAGTTCTTC. It encodes CASSFRGAEQFF.

In this sample, this clonotype turned up a few times. The CDR3 sequence: CASSRGSGNNEQFF. The DNA of the CDR3 is TGTGCCAGCAGCCGAGGTAGCGGGAACAATGAGCAGTTCTTC. The V and J genes are TRBV3-1 and TRBJ2-1; 8 nucleotides align to TRBD2. V lost 4 bases, J lost 5 bases, and 4 bases stayed unmatched. Germline loops: CDR1 LGHDT, CDR2 YNNKEL (reference sequence). The CDR3 consists of 14 residues.